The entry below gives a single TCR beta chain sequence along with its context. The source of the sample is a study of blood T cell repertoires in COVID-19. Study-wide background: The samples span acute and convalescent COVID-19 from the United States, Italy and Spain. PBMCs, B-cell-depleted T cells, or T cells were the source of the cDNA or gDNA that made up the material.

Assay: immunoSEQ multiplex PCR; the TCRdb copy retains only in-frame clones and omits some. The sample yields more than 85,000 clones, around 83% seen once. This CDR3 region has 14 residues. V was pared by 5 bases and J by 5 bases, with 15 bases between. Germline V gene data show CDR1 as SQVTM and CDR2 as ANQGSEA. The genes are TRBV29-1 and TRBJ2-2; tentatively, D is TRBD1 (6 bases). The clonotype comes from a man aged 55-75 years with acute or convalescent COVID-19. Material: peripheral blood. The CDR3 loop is CSVTDRKVTGELFF. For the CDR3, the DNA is TGCAGCGTTACCGACAGGAAAGTTACCGGGGAGCTGTTTTTT.